A selection of T cell receptor beta chains follows, all from one sample in a study of OX40 agonist ivuxolimab in advanced cancers. The repertoire was sequenced with immunoSEQ multiplex PCR; TCRdb's copy has only in-frame clones and lacks some. The sample yields tens of thousands of clones, just under 90% seen once. This specimen consisted of CD4+ or CD8+ T cells sorted from blood, obtained in a trial of the OX40 agonist ivuxolimab. Receptors originate from an adult with an advanced solid tumor such as melanoma, head and neck, liver or kidney cancer. Both conserved end residues are part of each CDR3. Each record gives: V gene, clone size, D gene, J gene, CDR3 protein, CDR3 DNA. D genes are given only for firm matches. Clone size appears in some rows only: once, few, many, or a class for an expanded clone.

TRBV28	-	TRBD1	TRBJ2-7	CASSGFRDRHYEQYF	TGTGCCAGCAGTGGCTTCCGGGACAGACACTACGAGCAGTACTTC
TRBV6-6	-	TRBD1	TRBJ2-4	CASSYSRDREGDIQYF	TGTGCCAGCAGTTACTCTCGGGACAGGGAAGGGGACATTCAGTACTTC
TRBV6-5	-	-	TRBJ2-7	CASSTPGQALYEQYF	TGTGCCAGCAGTACTCCGGGACAAGCACTCTACGAGCAGTACTTC
TRBV11-1	-	-	TRBJ2-1	CASREQGGYNEQFF	TGTGCCAGCAGGGAGCAGGGTGGCTACAATGAGCAGTTCTTC
TRBV5-5	-	TRBD2	TRBJ2-7	CASSLSGTSAHEQYF	TGTGCCAGCAGCTTGTCCGGGACTAGCGCCCACGAGCAGTACTTC
TRBV15	few	TRBD1	TRBJ2-6	CATSPQQGTGANVLTF	TGTGCCACCAGCCCCCAACAGGGGACGGGGGCCAACGTCCTGACTTTC
TRBV27	-	TRBD1	TRBJ1-4	CAPKGQGVTANEKLFF	TGTGCCCCCAAGGGACAGGGCGTCACCGCGAATGAAAAACTGTTTTTT
TRBV7-8	-	-	TRBJ2-2	CASVPGETGELFF	TGTGCCAGCGTCCCAGGGGAAACCGGGGAGCTGTTTTTT
TRBV10-2	once	TRBD2	TRBJ2-5	CASSWDGTSGAQETQYF	TGCGCCAGCAGCTGGGACGGGACTAGCGGCGCTCAAGAGACCCAGTACTTC
TRBV19	-	-	TRBJ1-5	CASMGGNGNQPQHF	TGTGCCAGTATGGGGGGGAATGGCAATCAGCCCCAGCATTTT
TRBV10-3	-	-	TRBJ2-3	CAINDVRFTDTQYF	TGTGCCATCAATGATGTCCGGTTCACAGATACGCAGTATTTT
TRBV7-9	-	-	TRBJ2-1	CASSFQGEQFF	TGTGCCAGCAGCTTCCAAGGTGAGCAGTTCTTC
TRBV9	-	-	TRBJ2-3	CASSSDDGRIDTQYF	TGTGCCAGCAGCTCCGATGACGGGAGAATAGACACGCAGTATTTT
TRBV7-9	-	TRBD1	TRBJ2-5	CASSHGGQGEETQYF	TGTGCCAGCAGCCACGGAGGACAGGGGGAAGAGACCCAGTACTTC
TRBV7-9	-	-	TRBJ1-1	CASSPLGGAFF	TGTGCCAGCAGCCCACTTGGAGGAGCTTTCTTT
TRBV9	few	-	TRBJ2-3	CASSVRWTDTQYF	TGTGCCAGCAGCGTCCGGTGGACAGATACGCAGTATTTT
TRBV5-5	-	-	TRBJ1-1	CASSLLGTEAFF	TGTGCCAGCAGCTTGTTGGGCACTGAAGCTTTCTTT
TRBV12-5	-	-	TRBJ1-5	CASGLVQPQHF	TGTGCTAGTGGTTTGGTTCAGCCCCAGCATTTT
TRBV18	-	TRBD2	TRBJ2-2	CASSPRTLSGDTGELFF	TGTGCCAGCTCACCACGAACCTTAAGCGGGGACACCGGGGAGCTGTTTTTT
TRBV5-1	-	-	TRBJ2-1	CASSFDRVMNNEQFF	TGCGCCAGCAGCTTCGACAGAGTGATGAACAATGAGCAGTTCTTC
TRBV27	-	TRBD2	TRBJ2-3	CASSLKLAASTDTQYF	TGTGCCAGCAGTCTAAAGCTAGCGGCTAGCACAGATACGCAGTATTTT
TRBV4-1	-	TRBD2	TRBJ2-7	CASSQAPTLTAGGTHEQYF	TGCGCCAGCAGCCAAGCCCCCACGCTAACAGCGGGAGGGACCCACGAGCAGTACTTC
TRBV5-1	-	TRBD2	TRBJ2-1	CASSLLAGGFEQFF	TGCGCCAGCAGCTTACTAGCGGGAGGGTTTGAGCAGTTCTTC
TRBV9	-	-	TRBJ1-4	CASSNRAEYEKLFF	TGTGCCAGCAGCAACAGGGCAGAATACGAAAAACTGTTTTTT
TRBV5-4	-	-	TRBJ1-2	CASSAQGFYGYTF	TGTGCCAGCAGCGCCCAGGGGTTTTATGGCTACACCTTC
TRBV5-6	-	TRBD2	TRBJ2-1	CASSLTGGLYNEQFF	TGTGCCAGCAGCTTAACGGGGGGACTTTACAATGAGCAGTTCTTC
TRBV11-2	-	TRBD2	TRBJ2-7	CASSFAGDRYEQYF	TGTGCCAGCAGCTTCGCGGGAGATCGCTACGAGCAGTACTTC
TRBV19	-	-	TRBJ2-4	CASSIDSVAKNIQYF	TGTGCCAGTAGTATAGATTCGGTAGCCAAAAACATTCAGTACTTC
TRBV19	-	TRBD2	TRBJ2-2	CASSTRTSGITGELFF	TGTGCCAGTAGTACTCGGACTAGCGGGATAACCGGGGAGCTGTTTTTT